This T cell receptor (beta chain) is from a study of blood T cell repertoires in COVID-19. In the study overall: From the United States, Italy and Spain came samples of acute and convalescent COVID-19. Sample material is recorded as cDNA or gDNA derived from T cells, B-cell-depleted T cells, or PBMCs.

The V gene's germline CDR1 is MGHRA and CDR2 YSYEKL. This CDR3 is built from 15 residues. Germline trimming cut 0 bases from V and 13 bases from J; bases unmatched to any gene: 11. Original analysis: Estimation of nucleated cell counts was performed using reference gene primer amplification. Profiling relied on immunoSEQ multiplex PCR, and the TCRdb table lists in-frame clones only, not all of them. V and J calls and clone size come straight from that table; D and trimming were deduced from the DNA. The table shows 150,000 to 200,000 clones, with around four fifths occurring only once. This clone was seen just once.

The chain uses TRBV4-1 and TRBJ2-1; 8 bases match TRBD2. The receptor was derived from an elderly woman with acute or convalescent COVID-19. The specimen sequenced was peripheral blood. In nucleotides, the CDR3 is TGCGCCAGCAGCCAAGATAGGGAGGGACTAGACTCACAGTTCTTC. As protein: CASSQDREGLDSQFF.